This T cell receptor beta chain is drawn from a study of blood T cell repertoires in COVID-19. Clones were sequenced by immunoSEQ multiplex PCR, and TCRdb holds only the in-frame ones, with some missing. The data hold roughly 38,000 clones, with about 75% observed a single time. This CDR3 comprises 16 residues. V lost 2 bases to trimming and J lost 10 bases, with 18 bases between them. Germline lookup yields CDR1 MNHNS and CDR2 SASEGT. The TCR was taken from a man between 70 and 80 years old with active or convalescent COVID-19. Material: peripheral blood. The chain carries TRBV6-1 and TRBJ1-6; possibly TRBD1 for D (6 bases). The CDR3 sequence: CASSESIRDTRSPLHF. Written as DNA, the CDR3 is TGTGCCAGCAGTGAAAGTATAAGGGACACTCGCTCACCCCTCCACTTT.